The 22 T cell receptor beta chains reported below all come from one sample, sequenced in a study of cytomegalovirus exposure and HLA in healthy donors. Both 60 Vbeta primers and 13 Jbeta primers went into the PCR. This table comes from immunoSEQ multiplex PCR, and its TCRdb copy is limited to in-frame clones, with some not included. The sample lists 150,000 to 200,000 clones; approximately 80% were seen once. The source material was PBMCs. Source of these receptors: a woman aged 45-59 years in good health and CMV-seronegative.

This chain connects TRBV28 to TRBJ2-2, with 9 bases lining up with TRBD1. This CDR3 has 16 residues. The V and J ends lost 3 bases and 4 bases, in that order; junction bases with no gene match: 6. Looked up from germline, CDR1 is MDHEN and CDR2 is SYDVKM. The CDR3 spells CASSLTGTGITGELFF. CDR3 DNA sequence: TGTGCCAGCAGTTTGACCGGGACAGGGATCACCGGGGAGCTGTTTTTT.

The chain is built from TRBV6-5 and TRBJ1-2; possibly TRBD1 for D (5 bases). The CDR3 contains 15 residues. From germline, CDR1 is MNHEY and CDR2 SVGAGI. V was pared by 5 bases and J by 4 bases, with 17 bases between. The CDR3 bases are TGTGCCAGCAGTCCCCGGGGCAGGACTAGCTATGGCTACACCTTC. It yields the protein CASSPRGRTSYGYTF.

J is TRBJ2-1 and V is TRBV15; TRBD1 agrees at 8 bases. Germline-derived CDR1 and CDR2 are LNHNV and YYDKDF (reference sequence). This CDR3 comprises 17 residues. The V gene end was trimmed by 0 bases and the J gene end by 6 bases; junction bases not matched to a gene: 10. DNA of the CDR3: TGTGCCACCAGCAGAGATGGGGGGCAGGGGGCGCGCAATGAGCAGTTCTTC. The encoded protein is CATSRDGGQGARNEQFF. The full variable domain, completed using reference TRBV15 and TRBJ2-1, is DAMVIQNPRYQVTQFGKPVTLSCSQTLNHNVMYWYQQKSSQAPKLLFHYYDKDFNNEADTPDNFQSRRPNTSFCFLDIRSPGLGDTAMYLCATSRDGGQGARNEQFFGPGTRLTVL.

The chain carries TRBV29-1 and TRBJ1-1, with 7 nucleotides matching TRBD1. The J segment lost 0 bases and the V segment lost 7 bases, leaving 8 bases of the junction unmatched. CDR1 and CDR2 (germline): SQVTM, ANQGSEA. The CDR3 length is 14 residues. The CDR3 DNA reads TGCAGCGGGACCTCGGGACAGCTGAACACTGAAGCTTTCTTT. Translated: CSGTSGQLNTEAFF.

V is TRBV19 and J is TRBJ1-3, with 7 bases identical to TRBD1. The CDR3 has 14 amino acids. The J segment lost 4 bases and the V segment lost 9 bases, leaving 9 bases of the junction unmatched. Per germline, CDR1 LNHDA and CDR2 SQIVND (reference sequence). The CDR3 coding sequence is TGTGCCAGCTCCGAGACAGGGACGGGAAACACCATATATTTT. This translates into CASSETGTGNTIYF.

The CDR3: CSGGDRAREQYF. The CDR3, as DNA: TGCAGCGGAGGGGACAGGGCGCGGGAGCAGTACTTC. J is TRBJ2-7 and V is TRBV29-1; 9 nucleotides line up with TRBD1. The CDR3 extends over 12 amino acids. Germline loops: CDR1 SQVTM, CDR2 ANQGSEA. J gave up 7 bases and V 7 bases, and 8 bases lay outside the gene matches.

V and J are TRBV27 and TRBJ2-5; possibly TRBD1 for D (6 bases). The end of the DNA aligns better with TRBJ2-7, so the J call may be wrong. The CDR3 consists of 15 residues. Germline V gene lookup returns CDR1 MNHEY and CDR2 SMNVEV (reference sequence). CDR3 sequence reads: CASGRRGFSSYEQYF. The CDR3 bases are TGTGCCAGCGGACGCAGGGGCTTTAGCTCCTACGAGCAGTACTTC.

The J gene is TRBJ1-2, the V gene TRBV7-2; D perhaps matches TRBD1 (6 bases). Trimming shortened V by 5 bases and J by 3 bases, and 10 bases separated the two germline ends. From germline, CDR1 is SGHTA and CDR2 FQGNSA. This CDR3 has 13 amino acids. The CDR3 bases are TGTGCCAGCAGCCTCGACAGGTACTATGGCTACACCTTC. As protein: CASSLDRYYGYTF.

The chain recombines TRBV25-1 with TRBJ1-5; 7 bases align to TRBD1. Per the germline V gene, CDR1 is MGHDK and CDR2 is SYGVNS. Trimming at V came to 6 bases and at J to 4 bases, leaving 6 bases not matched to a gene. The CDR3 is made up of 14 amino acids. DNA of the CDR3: TGTGCCAGCAGCCCGACAGGGAGTAATCAGCCCCAGCATTTT. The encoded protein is CASSPTGSNQPQHF.

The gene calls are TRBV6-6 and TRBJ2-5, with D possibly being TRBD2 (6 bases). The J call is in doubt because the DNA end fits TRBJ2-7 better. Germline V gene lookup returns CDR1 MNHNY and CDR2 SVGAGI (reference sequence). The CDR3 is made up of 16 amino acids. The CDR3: CASTPSTRAGSYEQYF. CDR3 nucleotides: TGTGCCAGCACTCCCTCGACAAGGGCGGGGTCCTACGAGCAGTACTTC.

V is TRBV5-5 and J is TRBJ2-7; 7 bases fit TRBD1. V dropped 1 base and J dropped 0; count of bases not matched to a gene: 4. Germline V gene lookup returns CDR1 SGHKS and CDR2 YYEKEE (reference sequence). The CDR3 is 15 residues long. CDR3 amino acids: CASSLLDRASYEQYF. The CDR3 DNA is TGTGCCAGCAGCTTGTTAGACAGGGCCTCCTACGAGCAGTACTTC.

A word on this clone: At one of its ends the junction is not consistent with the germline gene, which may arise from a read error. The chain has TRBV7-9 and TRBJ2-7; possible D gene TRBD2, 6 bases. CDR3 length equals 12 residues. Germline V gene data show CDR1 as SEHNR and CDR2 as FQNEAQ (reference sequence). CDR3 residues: CSSSRGLYEQYF. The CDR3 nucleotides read TGTTCCAGCAGCCGGGGACTCTACGAGCAGTACTTC.

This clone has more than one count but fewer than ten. CDR3 residues: CARTTSGRAQRSALGEQFF. CDR3 bases: TGTGCCAGAACCACCAGCGGGAGGGCCCAAAGATCCGCCCTTGGTGAGCAGTTCTTC. The chain recombines TRBV6-7 with TRBJ2-1; 10 bases align to TRBD2. TRBV6-7 is an ORF, and what it does is uncertain. V gave up 9 bases and J gave up 9 bases; unmatched junction bases: 26. The CDR3 is made up of 19 amino acids.

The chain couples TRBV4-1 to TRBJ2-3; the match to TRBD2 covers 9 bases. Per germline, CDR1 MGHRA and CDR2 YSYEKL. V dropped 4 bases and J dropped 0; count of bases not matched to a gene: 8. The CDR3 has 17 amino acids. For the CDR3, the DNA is TGCGCCAGCAGCCGAGACACCCTAGCGGGGAGCACAGATACGCAGTATTTT. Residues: CASSRDTLAGSTDTQYF.

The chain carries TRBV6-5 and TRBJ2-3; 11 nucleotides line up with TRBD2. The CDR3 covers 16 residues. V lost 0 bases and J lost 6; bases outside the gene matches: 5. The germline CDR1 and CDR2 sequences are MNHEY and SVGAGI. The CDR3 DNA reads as TGTGCCAGCAGTTACTCCGTAGCGGGGGGGAGGGATACGCAGTATTTT. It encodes CASSYSVAGGRDTQYF.

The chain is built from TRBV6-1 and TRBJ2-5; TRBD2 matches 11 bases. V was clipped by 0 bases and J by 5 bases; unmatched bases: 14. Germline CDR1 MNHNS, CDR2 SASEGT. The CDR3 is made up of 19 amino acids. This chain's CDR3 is CASSEAQEKTSGSRETQYF. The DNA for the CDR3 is TGTGCCAGCAGTGAAGCGCAAGAAAAAACTAGCGGGAGTCGGGAGACCCAGTACTTC.

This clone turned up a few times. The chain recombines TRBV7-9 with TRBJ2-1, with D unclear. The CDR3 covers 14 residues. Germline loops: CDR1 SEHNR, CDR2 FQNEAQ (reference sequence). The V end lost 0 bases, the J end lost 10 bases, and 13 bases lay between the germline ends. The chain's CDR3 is CASSLASAVREQFF. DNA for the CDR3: TGTGCCAGCAGCTTAGCGAGCGCGGTTAGGGAGCAGTTCTTC.

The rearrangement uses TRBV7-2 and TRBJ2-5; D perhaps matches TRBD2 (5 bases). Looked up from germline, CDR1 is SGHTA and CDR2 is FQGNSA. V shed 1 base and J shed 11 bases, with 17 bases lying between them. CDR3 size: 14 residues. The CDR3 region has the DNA TGTGCCAGCAGCTTAGGGCCCACGGGTGGGGAGCAGTACTTC. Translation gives CASSLGPTGGEQYF.

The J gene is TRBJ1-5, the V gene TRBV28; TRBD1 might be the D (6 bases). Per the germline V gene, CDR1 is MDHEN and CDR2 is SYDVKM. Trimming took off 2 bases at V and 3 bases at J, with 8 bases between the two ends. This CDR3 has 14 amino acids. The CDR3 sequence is CASSLAGANQPQHF. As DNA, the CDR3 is TGTGCCAGCAGTTTAGCAGGGGCCAATCAGCCCCAGCATTTT.

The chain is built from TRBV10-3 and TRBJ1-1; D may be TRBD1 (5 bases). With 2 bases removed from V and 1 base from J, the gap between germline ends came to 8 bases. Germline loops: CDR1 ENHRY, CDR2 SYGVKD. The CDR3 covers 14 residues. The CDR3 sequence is CAISENTGNTEAFF. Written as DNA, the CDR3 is TGTGCCATCAGTGAGAATACAGGGAACACTGAAGCTTTCTTT.

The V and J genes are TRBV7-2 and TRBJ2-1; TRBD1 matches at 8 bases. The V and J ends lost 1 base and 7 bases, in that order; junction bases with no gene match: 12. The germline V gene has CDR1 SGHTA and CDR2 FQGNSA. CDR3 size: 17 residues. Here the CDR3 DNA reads TGTGCCAGCAGCTTAGGGTGGGCAGGGGGCATCGGGAATGAGCAGTTCTTC. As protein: CASSLGWAGGIGNEQFF.

CDR3 coding DNA: TGTGCCAGCGAAGCGGGCGGAGGGATCTCTGGGGCCAACGTCCTGACTTTC. Translated, it gives CASEAGGGISGANVLTF. The chain carries TRBV11-2 and TRBJ2-6; a weak D match, TRBD2 (6 bases). Trimming removed 8 bases at V and 0 bases at J, with 17 bases between. CDR1 is SGHAT and CDR2 is FQNNGV in the germline V gene. There are 17 residues in the CDR3.